These T cell receptor beta chains were read from a single sample in a study of blood T cell repertoires in COVID-19. Here immunoSEQ multiplex PCR was the method, and the copy in TCRdb shows in-frame clones only, minus some. The sample lists about 300,000 clones, roughly nine tenths occurring once. The sample consisted of PBMCs or T cells enriched from blood (not recorded which). The origin of the receptors is a woman between 40 and 55 years old who had recovered from COVID-19. Each CDR3 is given with its conserved first and last residue. Rows give clone size only sometimes, using once, few, many, or a class for an expanded clone.

CASSESPRSPLHF | TRBV10-1 | . | TRBJ1-6
CASSGPTGTGVGYTF | TRBV2 | . | TRBJ1-2
CASSVTGVEKLFF | TRBV18 | . | TRBJ1-4
CASSPSGYQETQYF | TRBV18 | . | TRBJ2-5
CASSEAGAYNTQYF | TRBV2 | . | TRBJ2-3
CAWSVGTGDTEAFF | TRBV30 | . | TRBJ1-1
CASSSQGYEQYF | TRBV7-8 | . | TRBJ2-7
CAISPGLADQETQYF | TRBV10-3 | . | TRBJ2-5
CASSQDSTGFYGYTF | TRBV4-1 | . | TRBJ1-2
CASSEALGVEGGEQFF | TRBV2 | . | TRBJ2-1
CASSSGTGPLNYGYTF | TRBV5-1 | once | TRBJ1-2
CASSLGILQETQYF | TRBV5-1 | . | TRBJ2-5
CASSLAQGALAGDGYTF | TRBV7-2 | . | TRBJ1-2
CASSLIAGLQGEQYF | TRBV5-1 | . | TRBJ2-7
CASKVEDRAYEQYF | TRBV6-5 | . | TRBJ2-7
CASSRVSRGTEAFF | TRBV28 | . | TRBJ1-1
CASSYDSTGELFF | TRBV5-1 | . | TRBJ2-2
CASSLLGRYQETQYF | TRBV7-9 | . | TRBJ2-5
CASSPDRTSYGYTF | TRBV5-1 | once | TRBJ1-2
CASSLTAGTSGYNEQFF | TRBV5-1 | . | TRBJ2-1
CASSPRSGRTSYEQYF | TRBV11-1 | . | TRBJ2-7
CASSFRQVYEQYF | TRBV6-2/TRBV6-3 | . | TRBJ2-7
CASSYQGVEQPQHF | TRBV2 | . | TRBJ1-5
CASSYSIAGVYEQYF | TRBV6-5 | once | TRBJ2-7
CASSRDRGNSPLHF | TRBV6-5 | . | TRBJ1-6
CASSLRPQGSYGYTF | TRBV5-1 | few | TRBJ1-2
CASNNRGPNSPLHF | TRBV10-2 | few | TRBJ1-6
CASSLQRTRQSYGYTF | TRBV7-2 | . | TRBJ1-2
CASALVGGNTEAFF | TRBV19 | . | TRBJ1-1
CASSTRQPSNYGYTF | TRBV3-1/TRBV3-2 | . | TRBJ1-2
CAWDRANTEAFF | TRBV30 | once | TRBJ1-1
CAWSLFGGQGNYGYTF | TRBV30 | . | TRBJ1-2